This T cell receptor beta chain appears in the sequencing data of a study of shared clonotypes between healthy human individuals. The table came from immunoSEQ multiplex PCR; TCRdb's copy has only in-frame clones and leaves some out. The sample includes 2 million to 2.5 million clones, 85% to 95% of them seen just once. Study-wide results and limits: Represented genetic and exposure-history diversity was restricted by having few donors. Around 5% of naive CD4 clonotypes were common to several donors.

On this clone itself: Its antigen is unknown. The same CDR3 also results from other DNA sequences found in this sample.

Trimming cost V 0 bases and J 4 bases, with 9 bases left between them. CDR3 length equals 13 residues. Germline assignment: CDR1 GTSNPN and CDR2 SVGIG (reference sequence). The origin of this receptor is a man between 18 and 35 years old in good health. The sample comprised naive CD4+ T cells sorted from blood. Subset noted: CD45RA+ positively selected. The chain employs TRBV30 and TRBJ2-5; D possibly matches TRBD1 or TRBD2 (5 bases each). The CDR3 sequence is CAWSVGARETQYF. CDR3 nucleotide sequence: TGTGCCTGGAGTGTCGGGGCTCGAGAGACCCAGTACTTC.